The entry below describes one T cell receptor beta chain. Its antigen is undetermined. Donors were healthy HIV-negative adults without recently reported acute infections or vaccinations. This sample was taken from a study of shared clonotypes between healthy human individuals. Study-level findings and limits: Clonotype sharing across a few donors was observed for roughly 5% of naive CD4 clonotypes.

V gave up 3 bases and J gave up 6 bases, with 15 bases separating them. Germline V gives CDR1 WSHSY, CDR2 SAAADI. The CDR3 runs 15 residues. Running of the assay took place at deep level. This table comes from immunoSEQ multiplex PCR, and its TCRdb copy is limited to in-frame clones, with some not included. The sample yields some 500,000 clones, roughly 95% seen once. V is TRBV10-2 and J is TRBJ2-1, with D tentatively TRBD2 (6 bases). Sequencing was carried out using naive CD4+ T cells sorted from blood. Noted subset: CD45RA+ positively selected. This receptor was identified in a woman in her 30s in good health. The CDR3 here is CASSDWRGQSNEQFF. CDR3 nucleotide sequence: TGCGCCAGCAGTGATTGGCGGGGCCAGTCCAATGAGCAGTTCTTC.